Included here is one T cell receptor beta chain sequence, with context. Antigen unknown. All of the isolated RNA was reverse transcribed, so expressed TCRB transcripts were sequenced. Sequencing used immunoSEQ multiplex PCR; TCRdb keeps in-frame clones, though not all of them. The repertoire holds hundreds of thousands of clones, with roughly an eighth as singletons. This record comes from a study of beta chain features in type 1 diabetes. The study, taken as a whole, reports: When Type 1 diabetes patients were examined, their TCRB CDR3s proved moderately but significantly shorter in all four CD4+ subsets. More deletions and fewer insertions at VDJ junctions were seen in type 1 diabetes patients.

The CDR3 has 15 residues. V shed 6 bases, J shed 4 bases, and the junction held 11 bases outside the gene matches. From germline, CDR1 is MNHEY and CDR2 SVGAGI. Purities in excess of 95% were seen in all sorted populations. The J gene is TRBJ2-7, the V gene TRBV6-5; 8 bases agree with TRBD2. The TCR comes from a man between 18 and 35 years old with type 1 diabetes. The sample was naive CD4+ T cells from blood. Here the CDR3 reads CASRTLGSGVYEQYF. In DNA form, the CDR3 reads TGTGCCAGCAGAACCCTTGGTAGCGGGGTTTACGAGCAGTACTTC.